This entry lists 10 T cell receptor beta chains sequenced from one sample in a study of shared clonotypes between healthy human individuals. Sequencing used immunoSEQ multiplex PCR; TCRdb keeps in-frame clones, though not all of them. Of about 680,000 clones listed, roughly 73% are singletons. Input material: memory CD4+ T cells sorted from blood. Subset defined: CD45RA-negative fraction. All receptors derive from a woman in her thirties in good health.

This clone was observed many times. The chain couples TRBV10-3 to TRBJ2-2, with D possibly called TRBD1 or TRBD2 (5 bases each). This CDR3 is built from 15 residues. V lost 10 bases and J lost 2, with 17 bases in between. Germline V lookup: CDR1 ENHRY, CDR2 SYGVKD. CDR3 sequence reads: CATAGTPVNTGELFF. DNA for the CDR3: TGTGCCACCGCCGGGACGCCGGTTAACACCGGGGAGCTGTTTTTT.

This clone has more than one count but fewer than ten. V is TRBV27 and J is TRBJ2-7; a weak D match, TRBD1 (6 bases). This CDR3 has 14 residues. CDR1 and CDR2 from the germline V gene are MNHEY and SMNVEV (reference sequence). Trimming removed 3 bases at V and 1 base at J, with 10 bases between. The CDR3 nucleotides are TGTGCCAGCAGTTTCCCGGACAGTTCCTACGAGCAGTACTTC. Translated: CASSFPDSSYEQYF.

This chain uses TRBV5-4 with TRBJ2-5; D uncertain. The CDR3 consists of 14 residues. Germline lookup yields CDR1 SGHNT and CDR2 YYREEE (reference sequence). Trimming removed 4 bases at V and 2 bases at J, with 12 bases between. Here the CDR3 DNA reads TGTGCCAGCAGCGGACCGACTCAGCAAGAGACCCAGTACTTC. It codes for CASSGPTQQETQYF.

The chain employs TRBV18 and TRBJ2-7, with 11 positions matching TRBD1. The germline V gene encodes CDR1 KGHSH and CDR2 LQKENI. V lost 4 bases, J lost 4 bases, and 6 bases stayed unmatched. The CDR3 length is 15 residues. CDR3 sequence reads: CASSLSGQGAYEQYF. In DNA, the CDR3 is TGTGCCAGCTCACTCTCCGGACAGGGGGCTTACGAGCAGTACTTC.

The J gene is TRBJ2-2, the V gene TRBV11-2; no clear D gene. Trimming cost V 1 base and J 6 bases, with 6 bases left between them. Germline V lookup: CDR1 SGHAT, CDR2 FQNNGV. The CDR3 runs to 13 residues. DNA of the CDR3: TGTGCCAGCAGCTTAGTGCTGGCCGGGGAGCTGTTTTTT. It codes for CASSLVLAGELFF.

This clone was found a few times. The V call is TRBV5-1, the J call TRBJ1-2; 7 bases agree with TRBD1. The CDR3 sequence is 15 residues long. Germline V gene sequence: CDR1 SGHRS, CDR2 YFSETQ. Unmatched junction bases numbered 3, after V lost 0 bases and J lost 1 base. CDR3: CASSLGDRINYGYTF. The CDR3 bases are TGCGCCAGCAGCTTGGGGGACAGAATTAACTATGGCTACACCTTC.

The CDR3 bases are TGTGCCTGGCCCTTAAGGGCAGGGTTCACCGGGGAGCTGTTTTTT. It is translated as CAWPLRAGFTGELFF. This rearrangement joins TRBV30 to TRBJ2-2; possibly TRBD1 for D (5 bases). CDR3 length: 15 amino acids. Trimming took 5 bases from V and 4 from J, leaving 17 bases between them. Germline assignment: CDR1 GTSNPN and CDR2 SVGIG (reference sequence).

This clone was counted between two and nine times. V gene TRBV21-1 combines with J gene TRBJ2-7. TRBV21-1 is given as a pseudogene. The length of the CDR3 is 12 residues. In nucleotides, the CDR3 is TGTGCCAGCAGCAAAGAGGCGTACGAGCAGTACTTC. It is translated as CASSKEAYEQYF.

The chain recombines TRBV25-1 with TRBJ2-6; 7 nucleotides match TRBD2. The CDR3 loop spans 14 amino acids. Germline CDR1 reads MGHDK; CDR2 reads SYGVNS. The ends lost 9 bases at V and 3 bases at J; junction bases unmatched: 5. The CDR3 DNA is TGTGCCAGTGGCGGGAGAGGTGGGGCCAACGTCCTGACTTTC. Protein sequence: CASGGRGGANVLTF.

This sequence joins TRBV10-3 and TRBJ2-7; 13 bases map to TRBD2. The CDR3 is 13 amino acids. Trimming cost V 10 bases and J 6 bases; bases outside gene matches: 6. The germline CDR1 and CDR2 sequences are ENHRY and SYGVKD. CDR3 nucleotides: TGTGCCACCAGACTAGCGGGAGGTGTCGAGCAGTACTTC. Translating it yields CATRLAGGVEQYF.